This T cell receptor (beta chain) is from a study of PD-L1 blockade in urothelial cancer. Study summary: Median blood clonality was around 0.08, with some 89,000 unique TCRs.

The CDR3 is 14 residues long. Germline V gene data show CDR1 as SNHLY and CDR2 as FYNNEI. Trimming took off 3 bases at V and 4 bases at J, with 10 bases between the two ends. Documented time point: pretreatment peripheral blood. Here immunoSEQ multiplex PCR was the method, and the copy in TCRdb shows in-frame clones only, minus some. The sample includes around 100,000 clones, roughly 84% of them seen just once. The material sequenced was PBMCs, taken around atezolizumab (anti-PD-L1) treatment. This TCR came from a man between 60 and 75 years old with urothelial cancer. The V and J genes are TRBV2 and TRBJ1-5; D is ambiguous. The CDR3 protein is CASSEGGKNQPQHF. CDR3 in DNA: TGTGCCAGCAGTGAGGGAGGGAAGAATCAGCCCCAGCATTTT.